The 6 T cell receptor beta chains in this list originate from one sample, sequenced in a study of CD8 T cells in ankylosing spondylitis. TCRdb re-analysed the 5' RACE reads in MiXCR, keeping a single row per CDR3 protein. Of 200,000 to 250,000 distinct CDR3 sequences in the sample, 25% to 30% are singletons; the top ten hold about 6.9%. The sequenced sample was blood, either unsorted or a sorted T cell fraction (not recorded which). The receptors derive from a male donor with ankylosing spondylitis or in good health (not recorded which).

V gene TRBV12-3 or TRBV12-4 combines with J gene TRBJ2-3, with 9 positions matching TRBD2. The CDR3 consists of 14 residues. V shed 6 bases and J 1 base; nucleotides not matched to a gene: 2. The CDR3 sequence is CASRTSGGTDTQYF. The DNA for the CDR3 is TGTGCCAGCAGGACTAGCGGAGGCACAGATACGCAGTATTTT.

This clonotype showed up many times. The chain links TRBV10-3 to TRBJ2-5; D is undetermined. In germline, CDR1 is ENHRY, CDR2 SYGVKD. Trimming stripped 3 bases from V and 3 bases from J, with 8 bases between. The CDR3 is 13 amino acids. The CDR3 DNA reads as TGTGCCATCAGTGACAGAGATGAAGAGACCCAGTACTTC. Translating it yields CAISDRDEETQYF.

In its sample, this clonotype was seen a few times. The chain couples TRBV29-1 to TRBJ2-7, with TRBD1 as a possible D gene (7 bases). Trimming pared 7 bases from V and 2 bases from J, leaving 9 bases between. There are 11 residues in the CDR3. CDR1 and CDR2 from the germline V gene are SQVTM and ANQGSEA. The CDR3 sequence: CSAGGTYEQYF. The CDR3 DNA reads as TGCAGCGCAGGGGGGACCTACGAGCAGTACTTC.

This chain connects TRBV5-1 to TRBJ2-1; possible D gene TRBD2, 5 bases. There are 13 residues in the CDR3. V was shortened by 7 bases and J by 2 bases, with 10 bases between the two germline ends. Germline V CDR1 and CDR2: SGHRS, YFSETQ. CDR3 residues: CASAHGTYNEQFF. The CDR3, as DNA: TGCGCCAGCGCACACGGGACCTACAATGAGCAGTTCTTC.

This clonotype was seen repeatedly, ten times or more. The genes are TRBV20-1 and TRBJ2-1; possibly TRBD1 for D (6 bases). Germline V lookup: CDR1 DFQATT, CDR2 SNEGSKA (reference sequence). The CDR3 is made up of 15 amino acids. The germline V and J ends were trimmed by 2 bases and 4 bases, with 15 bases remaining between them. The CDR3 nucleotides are TGCAGTGCTAGACCAAACGGGACACCGTACAATGAGCAGTTCTTC. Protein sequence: CSARPNGTPYNEQFF.

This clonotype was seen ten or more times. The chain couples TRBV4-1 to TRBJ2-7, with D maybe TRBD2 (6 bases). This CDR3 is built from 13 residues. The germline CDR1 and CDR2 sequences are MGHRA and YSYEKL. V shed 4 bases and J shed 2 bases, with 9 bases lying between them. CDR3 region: CASSRGGTYEQYF. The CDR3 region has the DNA TGCGCCAGCAGCCGCGGAGGGACCTACGAGCAGTACTTC.